The 10 T cell receptor beta chains below all came from one sample that was sequenced in a study of regulatory T cells in long-lasting Graves disease. Investigators prepared the TCR beta libraries by applying iRepertoire HTBI primers and Arm-PCR of CDR3 regions. TCRdb reanalysed the multiplex PCR reads using MiXCR and keeps one entry per CDR3 protein. The table lists 450,000 to 650,000 distinct CDR3 sequences, roughly 16% of them singletons, with 20% to 25% in the top ten. Time point denoted: newly diagnosed GD, antithyroid drugs for less than 3 months. RNA from PBMCs was the source of the TCR library. The same sample was also used in a study of T cells in Graves' hyperthyroidism and ophthalmopathy.

This specimen was peripheral blood mononuclear cells (PBMCs), taken at new diagnosis, from a patient treated with antithyroid drugs. The receptors stem from a woman aged 35 to 59 with Graves disease.

This clonotype was counted at least ten times. V gene TRBV2 combines with J gene TRBJ1-5; TRBD1 aligns across 7 bases. CDR3 length: 14 amino acids. The J segment lost 4 bases and the V segment lost 7 bases, leaving 7 bases of the junction unmatched. Germline V CDR1 and CDR2: SNHLY, FYNNEI. The CDR3 is CASTGDSFNQPQHF. In DNA, the CDR3 is TGTGCCAGCACCGGGGACAGTTTTAATCAGCCCCAGCATTTT.

In its sample, this clonotype was seen many times. V and J are TRBV5-1 and TRBJ1-2, with a possible D match to TRBD1 (6 bases). From germline, CDR1 is SGHRS and CDR2 YFSETQ. Deletions cut 4 bases from V and 8 bases from J, with 15 bases between. This CDR3 has 13 residues. The CDR3 protein is CASSPGTLEGYTF. The DNA of the CDR3 is TGCGCCAGCAGCCCCGGGACATTGGAAGGCTACACCTTC.

This clonotype was picked up one time. The rearrangement links TRBV5-6 to TRBJ1-2; D remains unclear. The CDR3 loop spans 15 amino acids. Looked up from germline, CDR1 is SGHDT and CDR2 is YYEEEE. The V end lost 0 bases, the J end lost 8 bases, and 17 bases lay between the germline ends. The CDR3 DNA is TGTGCCAGCAGCTTGGATAGGGTCAGCCGTTGGGGCTACACCTTC. It codes for CASSLDRVSRWGYTF.

A word on this clonotype: A much larger clone sits a single nucleotide away, making a read error possible. The CDR3 region is CSARDKRQGGNEQFF. The CDR3 bases are TGCAGTGCTAGAGATAAGCGACAGGGTGGGAATGAGCAGTTCTTC. V usage is TRBV20-1 and J usage is TRBJ2-1; 7 nucleotides line up with TRBD1. This CDR3 is 15 amino acids long. J gave up 7 bases and V 0 bases, and 9 bases lay outside the gene matches. CDR1 and CDR2 from the germline V gene are DFQATT and SNEGSKA (reference sequence).

The rearrangement links TRBV20-1 to TRBJ2-1; 8 nucleotides match TRBD2. Germline V lookup: CDR1 DFQATT, CDR2 SNEGSKA (reference sequence). The CDR3 is made up of 18 amino acids. V was pared by 4 bases and J by 5 bases, with 19 bases of the junction left unmatched. CDR3 nucleotide sequence: TGCAGTGCTATCCCTCCCTTATTTTCGCAAGCGGGGGACAATGAGCAGTTCTTC. Protein: CSAIPPLFSQAGDNEQFF.

V is TRBV3-1 and J is TRBJ2-3, with D perhaps TRBD2 (5 bases). V gave up 6 bases and J gave up 2 bases, with 15 bases separating them. CDR1 is LGHDT and CDR2 is YNNKEL in the germline V gene (reference sequence). The CDR3 totals 15 residues. The CDR3 nucleotides read TGTGCCAGCAGGCGTACTAGTCTAGCCACAGATACGCAGTATTTT. Its translation: CASRRTSLATDTQYF.

This clonotype occurred a few times. The V gene is TRBV6-1, the J gene TRBJ1-4, with TRBD1 identical over 7 bases. The CDR3 spans 18 residues. Germline V gives CDR1 MNHNS, CDR2 SASEGT. Germline trimming cut 3 bases from V and 2 bases from J; bases unmatched to any gene: 12. The CDR3 nucleotides read TGTGCCAGCAGTGATCCCCTCCGGGACAGCTGGACTAATGAAAAACTGTTTTTT. Translated, it gives CASSDPLRDSWTNEKLFF.

This chain joins TRBV5-4 and TRBJ1-6, with unresolved D. V shed 3 bases and J shed 5 bases, with 6 bases lying between them. This CDR3 is built from 13 residues. The germline V gene has CDR1 SGHNT and CDR2 YYREEE (reference sequence). The CDR3 sequence: CASSSTNNSPLHF. The CDR3 coding sequence is TGTGCCAGCAGCTCCACAAATAATTCACCCCTCCACTTT.

This clonotype was counted at least ten times. The chain uses TRBV7-2 and TRBJ2-7; maybe TRBD1 (5 bases). Germline V CDR1 and CDR2: SGHTA, FQGNSA. Trimming took 1 base from V and 7 from J, leaving 8 bases between them. CDR3 length equals 12 residues. The chain's CDR3 is CASSLVQEEQYF. Here the CDR3 DNA reads TGTGCCAGCAGCTTAGTACAGGAAGAGCAGTACTTC.

The V gene is TRBV20-1, the J gene TRBJ1-2; D may be TRBD1 (6 bases). Germline V gene sequence: CDR1 DFQATT, CDR2 SNEGSKA (reference sequence). V lost 5 bases to trimming and J lost 1 base, with 8 bases between them. The length of the CDR3 is 12 residues. CDR3 DNA sequence: TGCAGTGCTCCAGGGGTTAACTATGGCTACACCTTC. Its translation: CSAPGVNYGYTF.